Listed here are 22 T cell receptor beta chains from one sample, sequenced in a study of blood T cell repertoires in COVID-19. Profiled with immunoSEQ multiplex PCR; TCRdb holds only in-frame clones, not every one. Here the sample spans 95,000 to 110,000 clones, about 90% being singletons. Sequencing was performed on peripheral blood. These receptors were obtained from a human donor in a cohort sampled during active COVID-19.

DNA for the CDR3: TGCGCCAGCAGTTGGCCCCGGACAGATAACACTGAAGCTTTCTTT. The encoded protein is CASSWPRTDNTEAFF. This sequence joins TRBV4-1 and TRBJ1-1, with D tentatively TRBD1 (6 bases). This CDR3 contains 15 residues. The ends were cut back, 6 bases at V and 2 bases at J, with 16 bases in the middle. Germline CDR1 and CDR2: MGHRA and YSYEKL.

The rearrangement joins TRBV4-2 to TRBJ1-6, with TRBD1 matching 9 bases. V was clipped by 0 bases and J by 5 bases; unmatched bases: 2. The CDR3 totals 16 residues. The germline gives CDR1 LGHNA, CDR2 YNFKEQ. CDR3 coding DNA: TGTGCCAGCAGCCAAGATAGGACAGGGGATAATTCACCCCTCCACTTT. It specifies CASSQDRTGDNSPLHF.

The chain is built from TRBV6-5 and TRBJ1-1, with a possible D match to TRBD1 (5 bases). Germline loops: CDR1 MNHEY, CDR2 SVGAGI. The CDR3 has 13 residues. Trimming removed 4 bases at V and 7 bases at J, with 13 bases between. CDR3 bases: TGTGCCAGCAGTTCGGAGGAGGGGCTTGAAGCTTTCTTT. This encodes CASSSEEGLEAFF.

V and J are TRBV7-3 and TRBJ2-1; the match to TRBD2 covers 12 bases. Trimming removed 4 bases from V and 8 bases from J; junction bases left unmatched: 6. The CDR3 totals 15 residues. The germline CDR1 and CDR2 sequences are SGHTA and FQGTGA. In DNA, the CDR3 is TGTGCCAGCAGCTACGGACTAGCGGGGTCGGATGAGCAGTTCTTC. Its translation is CASSYGLAGSDEQFF.

V gene TRBV7-8 combines with J gene TRBJ1-5; TRBD1 matches at 7 bases. In germline, CDR1 is SGHVS, CDR2 FQNEAQ. V dropped 5 bases and J dropped 1; count of bases not matched to a gene: 5. This CDR3 is 15 amino acids long. CDR3 DNA sequence: TGTGCCAGCAGCCCCTTACAGGGGAGCAATCAGCCCCAGCATTTT. Amino acid sequence: CASSPLQGSNQPQHF.

This chain uses TRBV18 with TRBJ2-7, with D perhaps matching TRBD2 (5 bases). V lost 3 bases to trimming and J lost 4 bases, with 13 bases between them. This CDR3 has 14 residues. Germline CDR1 is KGHSH and CDR2 is LQKENI. The CDR3 DNA reads TGTGCCAGCTCACCTATAGAGGGAGCGTACGAGCAGTACTTC. Protein: CASSPIEGAYEQYF.

The rearrangement uses TRBV27 and TRBJ2-2; tentative D call: TRBD2 (5 bases). Germline V gene sequence: CDR1 MNHEY, CDR2 SMNVEV (reference sequence). Trimming removed 5 bases from V and 6 bases from J, with 13 bases in between. The CDR3 runs 14 residues. CDR3 residues: CASSPMAGPGELFF. CDR3 nucleotide sequence: TGTGCCAGCAGTCCAATGGCGGGTCCCGGGGAGCTGTTTTTT.

The chain employs TRBV28 and TRBJ2-1; the match to TRBD2 covers 10 bases. Germline V gene lookup returns CDR1 MDHEN and CDR2 SYDVKM. The CDR3 consists of 16 residues. Trimming removed 10 bases from V and 5 bases from J; junction bases left unmatched: 14. The CDR3, as DNA: TGTGCCATCTCAGTTATAACTAGCGGGAACCACAATGAGCAGTTCTTC. Protein product: CAISVITSGNHNEQFF.

This sequence joins TRBV7-3 and TRBJ2-5; TRBD1 might be the D (6 bases). Germline V CDR1 and CDR2: SGHTA, FQGTGA. Trimming removed 8 bases at V and 4 bases at J, with 26 bases between. The CDR3 runs to 17 residues. The CDR3 sequence: CASSLEGGGRGRETQYF. The DNA of the CDR3 is TGTGCCAGCTCCCTTGAGGGTGGGGGAAGGGGGAGAGAGACCCAGTACTTC.

The V and J genes are TRBV10-2 and TRBJ2-3, with 8 bases fitting TRBD1. This CDR3 region has 16 residues. CDR1 is WSHSY, CDR2 SAAADI, per germline. Trimming removed 0 bases from V and 5 bases from J; junction bases left unmatched: 7. This CDR3 is CASSESLRGRQDTQYF. The CDR3 DNA follows: TGCGCCAGCAGTGAGTCGCTCAGGGGGCGTCAAGATACGCAGTATTTT.

The chain recombines TRBV5-1 with TRBJ2-7, with a tentative D call TRBD1 (5 bases). This CDR3 has 16 amino acids. CDR1 and CDR2 (germline): SGHRS, YFSETQ. V shed 0 bases and J shed 2 bases, with 15 bases lying between them. As DNA, the CDR3 is TGCGCCAGCAGCTTGGGGGGCTCGACAAATACCTACGAGCAGTACTTC. Its translation is CASSLGGSTNTYEQYF.

The chain carries TRBV21-1 and TRBJ2-1; no DNA check was done on the table's D call, TRBD1. TRBV21-1 is designated a pseudogene. The CDR3 covers 18 residues. The CDR3 DNA follows: TGTGCCAGCAGCACGGGAAACCGGGACAACTACACCGACGGTGAGCAGTTCTTC. Protein product: CASSTGNRDNYTDGEQFF.

The V and J genes are TRBV18 and TRBJ1-1, with TRBD1 matching 8 bases. The CDR3 length is 16 residues. After removal of 0 bases from V and 4 bases from J, the junction contained 7 bases not matched to a gene. CDR1 is KGHSH, CDR2 LQKENI, per germline. The CDR3 nucleotides are TGTGCCAGCTCACCACCAAATCAGGGGGCGGGCACTGAAGCTTTCTTT. This sequence encodes CASSPPNQGAGTEAFF.

The chain is built from TRBV28 and TRBJ1-2, with TRBD1 matching 10 bases. This CDR3 has 15 amino acids. Per germline, CDR1 MDHEN and CDR2 SYDVKM. Losses at the gene ends were 6 bases for V and 6 bases for J; bases not matched to a gene: 10. The CDR3 is CASSPDRGVLNGYTF. CDR3 DNA: TGTGCCAGCAGCCCGGACAGGGGGGTCCTCAATGGCTACACCTTC.

The chain links TRBV19 to TRBJ2-2, with D possibly matching TRBD2 (6 bases). Per germline, CDR1 LNHDA and CDR2 SQIVND (reference sequence). This CDR3 contains 15 residues. The V gene lost 5 bases and the J gene lost 2 bases, with 12 bases spanning the gap. The CDR3 loop is CASSPGVINTGELFF. CDR3 bases: TGTGCCAGTAGTCCGGGGGTGATCAACACCGGGGAGCTGTTTTTT.

J is TRBJ1-1 and V is TRBV4-1; tentatively, D is TRBD1 (5 bases). Germline V CDR1 and CDR2: MGHRA, YSYEKL. The CDR3 covers 16 residues. The V end was cut by 4 bases, the J end by 1 base, with 16 bases between. The CDR3 sequence: CASSPIGRTTNTEAFF. CDR3 nucleotides: TGCGCCAGCAGCCCCATAGGTAGGACAACGAACACTGAAGCTTTCTTT.

The rearrangement uses TRBV11-2 and TRBJ2-7, with 8 positions matching TRBD1. V dropped 5 bases and J dropped 4; count of bases not matched to a gene: 10. This CDR3 has 15 amino acids. Germline V gene sequence: CDR1 SGHAT, CDR2 FQNNGV. CDR3 in amino acids: CASSDAPGGRYEQYF. The CDR3 region has the DNA TGTGCCAGCAGCGACGCACCAGGGGGCAGGTACGAGCAGTACTTC.

The chain couples TRBV9 to TRBJ2-5, with a weak D call TRBD2 (5 bases). The CDR3 sequence is 14 residues long. Germline V gene lookup returns CDR1 SGDLS and CDR2 YYNGEE. V shed 4 bases and J shed 3 bases, with 13 bases lying between them. Here the CDR3 DNA reads TGTGCCAGCAGCAAACAAAACGGGGAAGAGACCCAGTACTTC. Translated, it gives CASSKQNGEETQYF. The full variable domain, with the rest looked up from reference TRBV9 and TRBJ2-5, is DSGVTQTPKHLITATGQRVTLRCSPRSGDLSVYWYQQSLDQGLQFLIQYYNGEERAKGNILERFSAQQFPDLHSELNLSSLELGDSALYFCASSKQNGEETQYFGPGTRLLVL.

The chain recombines TRBV3-1 (or the pseudogene TRBV3-2) with TRBJ2-5; D is unclear. Germline V gene data show CDR1 as LGHDT and CDR2 as YNNKEL (reference sequence). V lost 0 bases and J lost 7, with 6 bases in between. The CDR3 consists of 12 residues. CDR3 in amino acids: CASSQDPGTQYF. The DNA of the CDR3 is TGTGCCAGCAGCCAAGATCCCGGGACCCAGTACTTC.

This chain connects TRBV5-1 to TRBJ2-1, with TRBD2 as a possible D gene (5 bases). Trimming stripped 4 bases from V and 7 bases from J, with 15 bases between. The V gene's germline CDR1 is SGHRS and CDR2 YFSETQ. The CDR3 covers 14 residues. The CDR3, as DNA: TGCGCCAGCAGCCTACTAGATGTCCAAAATGAGCAGTTCTTC. Protein sequence: CASSLLDVQNEQFF.

The genes are TRBV28 and TRBJ2-2, with D maybe TRBD1 (6 bases). The CDR3 consists of 15 residues. Per germline, CDR1 MDHEN and CDR2 SYDVKM. V lost 6 bases to trimming and J lost 8 bases, with 19 bases between them. Written as DNA, the CDR3 is TGTGCCAGCAGCCTCGGGACAACCCTCACAGGGGAGCTGTTTTTT. Amino acids: CASSLGTTLTGELFF. The full variable domain, in which reference TRBV28 and TRBJ2-2 provide the parts outside the CDR3, is DVKVTQSSRYLVKRTGEKVFLECVQDMDHENMFWYRQDPGLGLRLIYFSYDVKMKEKGDIPEGYSVSREKKERFSLILESASTNQTSMYLCASSLGTTLTGELFFGEGSRLTVL.

The V and J genes are TRBV5-5 and TRBJ1-1; 7 bases map to TRBD1. J lost 3 bases, V lost 2 bases, and 13 bases had no gene match. Germline V gene data show CDR1 as SGHKS and CDR2 as YYEKEE (reference sequence). This CDR3 has 17 amino acids. In DNA, the CDR3 is TGTGCCAGCAGCTTCACTCTGGGACAGCGATTGGACACTGAAGCTTTCTTT. Its protein is CASSFTLGQRLDTEAFF.